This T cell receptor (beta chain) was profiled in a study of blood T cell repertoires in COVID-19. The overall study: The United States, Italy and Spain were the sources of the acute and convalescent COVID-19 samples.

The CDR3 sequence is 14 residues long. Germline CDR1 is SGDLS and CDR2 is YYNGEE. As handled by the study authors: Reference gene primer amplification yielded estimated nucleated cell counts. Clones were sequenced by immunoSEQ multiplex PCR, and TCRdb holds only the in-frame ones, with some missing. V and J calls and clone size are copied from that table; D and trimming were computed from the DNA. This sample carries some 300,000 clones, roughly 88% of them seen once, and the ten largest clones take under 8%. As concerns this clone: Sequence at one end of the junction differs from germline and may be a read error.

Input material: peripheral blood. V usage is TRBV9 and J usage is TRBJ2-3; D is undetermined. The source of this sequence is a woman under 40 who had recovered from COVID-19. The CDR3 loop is CASNVDQSTDTQYF. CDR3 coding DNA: TGTGCCAGCAACGTAGATCAAAGCACAGATACGCAGTATTTT.